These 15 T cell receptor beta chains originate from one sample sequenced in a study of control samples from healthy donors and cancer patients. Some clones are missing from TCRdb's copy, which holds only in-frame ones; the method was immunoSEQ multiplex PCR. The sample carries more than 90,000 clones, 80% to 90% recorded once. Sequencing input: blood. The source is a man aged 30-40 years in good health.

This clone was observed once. The DNA of the CDR3 is TGTGCCAGCAGCCAAGGACTAGCGGGGTACACCGGGGAGCTGTTTTTT. Protein: CASSQGLAGYTGELFF. V is TRBV5-4 and J is TRBJ2-2; 12 bases match TRBD2. This CDR3 comprises 16 residues. Germline V gene lookup returns CDR1 SGHNT and CDR2 YYREEE (reference sequence). The junction had 4 bases not matched to a gene; V was cut back by 4 bases and J by 3 bases.

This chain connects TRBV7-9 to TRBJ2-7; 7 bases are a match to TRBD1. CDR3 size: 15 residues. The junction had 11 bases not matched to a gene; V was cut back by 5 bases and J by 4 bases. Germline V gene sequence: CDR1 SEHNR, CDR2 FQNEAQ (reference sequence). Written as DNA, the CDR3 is TGTGCCAGCAGCCTCCGCCCCGGACAGGCGTACGAGCAGTACTTC. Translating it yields CASSLRPGQAYEQYF.

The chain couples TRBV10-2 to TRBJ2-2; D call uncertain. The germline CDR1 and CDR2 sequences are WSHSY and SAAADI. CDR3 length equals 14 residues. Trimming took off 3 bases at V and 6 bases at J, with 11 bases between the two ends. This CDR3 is CASSELAGAGELFF. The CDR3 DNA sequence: TGCGCCAGCAGTGAATTGGCTGGCGCCGGGGAGCTGTTTTTT.

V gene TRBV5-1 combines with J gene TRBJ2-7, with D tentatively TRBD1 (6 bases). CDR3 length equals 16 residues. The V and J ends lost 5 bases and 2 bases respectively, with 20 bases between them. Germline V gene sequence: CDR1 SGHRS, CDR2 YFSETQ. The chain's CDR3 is CASRLFQLGGTYEQYF. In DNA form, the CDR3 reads TGCGCCAGCAGACTATTTCAACTAGGGGGTACCTACGAGCAGTACTTC.

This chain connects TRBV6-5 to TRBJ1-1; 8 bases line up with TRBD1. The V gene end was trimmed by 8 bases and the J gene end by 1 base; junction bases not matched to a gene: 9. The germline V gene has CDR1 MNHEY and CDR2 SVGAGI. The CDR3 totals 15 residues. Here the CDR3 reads CASLRRDRPNTEAFF. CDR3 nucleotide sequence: TGTGCCAGCTTGCGCCGGGACAGGCCGAACACTGAAGCTTTCTTT.

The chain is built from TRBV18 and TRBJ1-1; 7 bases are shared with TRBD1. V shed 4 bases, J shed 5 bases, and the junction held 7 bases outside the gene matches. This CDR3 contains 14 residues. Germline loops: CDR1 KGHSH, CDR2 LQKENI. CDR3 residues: CASSRQGGETEAFF. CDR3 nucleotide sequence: TGTGCCAGCTCACGTCAGGGGGGGGAGACTGAAGCTTTCTTT.

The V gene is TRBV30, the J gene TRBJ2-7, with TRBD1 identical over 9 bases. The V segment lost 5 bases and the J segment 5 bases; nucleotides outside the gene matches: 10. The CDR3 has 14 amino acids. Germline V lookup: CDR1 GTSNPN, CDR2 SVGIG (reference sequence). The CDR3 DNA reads TGTGCCTGGCGAACCGGGACAGGGTCCAACGAGCAGTACTTC. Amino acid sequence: CAWRTGTGSNEQYF.

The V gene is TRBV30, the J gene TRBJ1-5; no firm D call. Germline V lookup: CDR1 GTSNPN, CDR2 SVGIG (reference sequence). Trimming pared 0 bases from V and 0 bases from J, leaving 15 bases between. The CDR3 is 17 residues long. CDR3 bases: TGTGCCTGGAGTGTAAATTCCGAGGGAACTAGCAATCAGCCCCAGCATTTT. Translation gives CAWSVNSEGTSNQPQHF.

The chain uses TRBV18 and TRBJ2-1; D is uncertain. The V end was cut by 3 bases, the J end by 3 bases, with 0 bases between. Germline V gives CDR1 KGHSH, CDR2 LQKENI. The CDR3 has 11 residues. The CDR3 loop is CASSPYNEQFF. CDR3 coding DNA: TGTGCCAGCTCACCCTACAATGAGCAGTTCTTC. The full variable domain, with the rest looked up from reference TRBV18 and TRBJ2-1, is NAGVMQNPRHLVRRRGQEARLRCSPMKGHSHVYWYRQLPEEGLKFMVYLQKENIIDESGMPKERFSAEFPKEGPSILRIQQVVRGDSAAYFCASSPYNEQFFGPGTRLTVL.

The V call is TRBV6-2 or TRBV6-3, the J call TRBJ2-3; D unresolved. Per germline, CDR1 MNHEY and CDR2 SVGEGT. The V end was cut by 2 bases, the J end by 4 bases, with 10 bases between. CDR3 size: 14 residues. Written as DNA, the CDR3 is TGTGCCAGCAGTTACCTAATACTGCCAGATACGCAGTATTTT. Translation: CASSYLILPDTQYF.

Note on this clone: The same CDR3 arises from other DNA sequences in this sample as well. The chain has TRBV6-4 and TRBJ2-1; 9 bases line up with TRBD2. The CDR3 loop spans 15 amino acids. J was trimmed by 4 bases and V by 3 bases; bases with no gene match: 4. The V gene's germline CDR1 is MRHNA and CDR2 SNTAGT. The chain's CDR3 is CASSESSGGYNEQFF. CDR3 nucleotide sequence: TGTGCCAGCAGTGAAAGTAGCGGGGGTTACAATGAGCAGTTCTTC.

In DNA form, the CDR3 reads TGTGCCACCAGTGACACTACAGATACGCAGTATTTT. It encodes CATSDTTDTQYF. V gene TRBV24-1 combines with J gene TRBJ2-3; unclear D gene. V lost 4 bases, J lost 3 bases, and 4 bases lay in between. Germline V gene lookup returns CDR1 KGHDR and CDR2 SFDVKD. The CDR3 runs 12 residues.

Here the CDR3 reads CASSLEGNTEAFF. CDR3 DNA: TGCGCCAGCAGCTTGGAGGGGAACACTGAAGCTTTCTTT. The chain combines TRBV5-1 with TRBJ1-1; D unclear. This CDR3 has 13 residues. Germline loops: CDR1 SGHRS, CDR2 YFSETQ. Deletions cut 0 bases from V and 1 base from J, with 4 bases between.

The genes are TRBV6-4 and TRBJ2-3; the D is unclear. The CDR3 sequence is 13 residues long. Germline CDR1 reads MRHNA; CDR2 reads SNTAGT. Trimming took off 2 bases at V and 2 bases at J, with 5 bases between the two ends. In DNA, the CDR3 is TGTGCCAGCAGTGACAGGGCCACAGATACGCAGTATTTT. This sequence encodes CASSDRATDTQYF.

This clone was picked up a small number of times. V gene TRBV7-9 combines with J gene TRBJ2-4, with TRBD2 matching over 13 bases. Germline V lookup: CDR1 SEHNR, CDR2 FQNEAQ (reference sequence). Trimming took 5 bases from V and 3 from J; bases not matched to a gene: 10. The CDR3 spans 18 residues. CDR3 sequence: CASSEGTSGISGKNIQYF. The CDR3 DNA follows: TGTGCCAGCAGCGAGGGGACTAGCGGGATTTCAGGCAAAAACATTCAGTACTTC.